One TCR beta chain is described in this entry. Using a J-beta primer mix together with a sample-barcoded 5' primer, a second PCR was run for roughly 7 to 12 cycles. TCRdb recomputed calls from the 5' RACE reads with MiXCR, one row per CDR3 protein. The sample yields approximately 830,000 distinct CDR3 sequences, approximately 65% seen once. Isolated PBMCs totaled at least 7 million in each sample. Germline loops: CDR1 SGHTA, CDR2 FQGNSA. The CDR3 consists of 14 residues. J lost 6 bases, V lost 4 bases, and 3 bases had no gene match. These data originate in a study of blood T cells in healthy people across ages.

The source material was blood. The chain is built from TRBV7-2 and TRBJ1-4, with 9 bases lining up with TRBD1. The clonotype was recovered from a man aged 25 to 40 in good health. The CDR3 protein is CASSSRTGDEKLFF. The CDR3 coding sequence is TGTGCCAGCAGCTCTAGGACAGGGGATGAAAAACTGTTTTTT. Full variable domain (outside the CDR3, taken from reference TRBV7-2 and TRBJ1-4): GAGVSQSPSNKVTEKGKDVELRCDPISGHTALYWYRQSLGQGLEFLIYFQGNSAPDKSGLPSDRFSAERTGGSVSTLTIQRTQQEDSAVYLCASSSRTGDEKLFFGSGTQLSVL.